The 32 T cell receptor beta chains below all came from one sample that was sequenced in a study of beta chain features in type 1 diabetes (dated by TCRdb to the late 2010s). The method behind the library was the immunoSEQ multiplex PCR assay. The High Capacity cDNA Reverse Transcription Kit was used to reverse transcribe all of the isolated RNA, meaning that expressed TCRB transcripts were what got sequenced. TCRdb provides this immuneACCESS table in a form limited to in-frame rearrangements. Some clones are lacking; in checked studies, under half of them reflect an unresolved V gene, and why the rest are absent is not known. The table for this sample lists more than 150,000 clones; about 10% of them were counted only once. Together, the top ten hold about 0.75% of the sample. The investigation overall reported the following: Type 1 diabetes patients showed a moderate but significant shortening of TCRB CDR3 length in all four CD4+ subsets.

No antigen has been identified for these receptors. Sequenced material: central memory CD4+ T cells from blood. These receptors were obtained from a young woman with type 1 diabetes.

The gene calls are TRBV4-1 and TRBJ2-2; TRBD2 matches 14 bases. After removal of 5 bases from V and 1 base from J, the junction contained 3 bases not matched to a gene. CDR3 length: 17 amino acids. Germline CDR1 MGHRA, CDR2 YSYEKL. This CDR3 is CASSGGTSGRNTGELFF. The CDR3 DNA reads as TGCGCCAGCAGCGGCGGGACTAGCGGGAGGAACACCGGGGAGCTGTTTTTT.

The DNA for the CDR3 is TGCGCCAGCAGCCCGAACACGGGACAGGAGAACAATGAGCAGTTCTTC. Translated, it gives CASSPNTGQENNEQFF. The gene calls are TRBV5-1 and TRBJ2-1, with 8 bases identical to TRBD1. The trim removed 4 bases at V and 5 bases at J, leaving 11 bases unmatched. The CDR3 spans 16 residues. Germline CDR1 and CDR2: SGHRS and YFSETQ.

This clone was found a few times. The V gene is TRBV14, the J gene TRBJ2-1, with TRBD2 matching 13 bases. With V trimmed by 4 bases and J by 5 bases, 5 bases remained unmatched. The CDR3 is 16 amino acids. Germline lookup yields CDR1 SGHDN and CDR2 FVKESK. The CDR3 reads CASSPLLAGGDNEQFF. The CDR3 DNA is TGTGCCAGCAGCCCTCTACTAGCGGGAGGGGACAATGAGCAGTTCTTC. Full variable domain (rest looked up from reference TRBV14 and TRBJ2-1): EAGVTQFPSHSVIEKGQTVTLRCDPISGHDNLYWYRRVMGKEIKFLLHFVKESKQDESGMPNNRFLAERTGGTYSTLKVQPAELEDSGVYFCASSPLLAGGDNEQFFGPGTRLTVL.

A few counts support this clone. V gene TRBV25-1 combines with J gene TRBJ2-7; TRBD1 matches 8 bases. The CDR3 extends over 17 amino acids. Losses at the gene ends were 2 bases for V and 5 bases for J; bases not matched to a gene: 14. Looked up from germline, CDR1 is MGHDK and CDR2 is SYGVNS. This chain's CDR3 is CASSERSPDRVGHEQYF. In DNA form, the CDR3 reads TGTGCCAGCAGTGAAAGGTCCCCGGACAGGGTGGGCCACGAGCAGTACTTC.

CDR3 residues: CASSLPGTDTQYF. CDR3 nucleotide sequence: TGTGCCAGCAGCTTACCCGGCACAGATACGCAGTATTTT. The chain links TRBV7-2 to TRBJ2-3, with D uncertain. CDR3 length: 13 residues. V was pared by 2 bases and J by 1 base, with 4 bases between. Germline V gene sequence: CDR1 SGHTA, CDR2 FQGNSA.

A remark on this clone: Its ends do not fully match the called genes, so a read error is possible. The rearrangement links TRBV7-7 to TRBJ2-1, with TRBD2 identical over 8 bases. There are 14 residues in the CDR3. Germline-derived CDR1 and CDR2 are SSHAT and FNYEAQ (reference sequence). Here the CDR3 DNA reads TGTGCTAGCAGCTTAGGAATAGCGGGGAATGAGCAGTTCTTC. Its protein is CASSLGIAGNEQFF.

This clone was seen more than once but under ten times. V and J are TRBV9 and TRBJ2-5; tentatively, D is TRBD2 (6 bases). Germline CDR1 reads SGDLS; CDR2 reads YYNGEE. Trimming pared 2 bases from V and 1 base from J, leaving 21 bases between. CDR3 length: 18 amino acids. CDR3 DNA sequence: TGTGCCAGCAGCGTCCGACCTGGGACTCCTACACTCCAAGAGACCCAGTACTTC. Its translation is CASSVRPGTPTLQETQYF.

The sample holds a few counts of this clone. The chain carries TRBV5-4 and TRBJ2-5; perhaps TRBD1 as D (5 bases). CDR3 length: 13 residues. Trimming shortened V by 1 base and J by 5 bases, and 9 bases separated the two germline ends. Germline V CDR1 and CDR2: SGHNT, YYREEE (reference sequence). DNA for the CDR3: TGTGCCAGCAGCTTGTCTGGGGCCGAGACCCAGTACTTC. Its translation is CASSLSGAETQYF.

This clone occurred a few times. The chain joins TRBV5-4 to TRBJ2-3; D gene uncertain. The CDR3 sequence is 13 residues long. CDR1 and CDR2 (germline): SGHNT, YYREEE (reference sequence). The V and J ends lost 1 base and 1 base respectively, with 4 bases between them. This CDR3 reads CASSLPGTDTQYF. CDR3 bases: TGTGCCAGCAGCTTGCCAGGCACAGATACGCAGTATTTT.

The J gene is TRBJ1-2, the V gene TRBV27; TRBD1 is a possible D gene (6 bases). V was clipped by 4 bases and J by 6 bases, with 21 bases between them. In germline, CDR1 is MNHEY, CDR2 SMNVEV (reference sequence). CDR3 length: 16 residues. The CDR3 region is CASSSPTGSLDNGYTF. The CDR3 DNA reads TGTGCCAGCAGTTCCCCGACAGGCAGCCTTGACAATGGCTACACCTTC.

The genes are TRBV5-1 and TRBJ2-1, with TRBD2 matching 13 bases. Unmatched junction bases numbered 5, after V lost 4 bases and J lost 7 bases. The germline V gene has CDR1 SGHRS and CDR2 YFSETQ. This CDR3 has 15 amino acids. The CDR3 coding sequence is TGCGCCAGCAGCATTTGGACTAGCGGGGGTAATGAGCAGTTCTTC. Encoded protein: CASSIWTSGGNEQFF. Variable domain in full (rest from reference TRBV5-1 and TRBJ2-1): KAGVTQTPRYLIKTRGQQVTLSCSPISGHRSVSWYQQTPGQGLQFLFEYFSETQRNKGNFPGRFSGRQFSNSRSEMNVSTLELGDSALYLCASSIWTSGGNEQFFGPGTRLTVL.

The genes are TRBV5-4 and TRBJ2-7; 8 bases fit TRBD2. The germline V gene has CDR1 SGHNT and CDR2 YYREEE (reference sequence). The junction had 8 bases not matched to a gene; V was cut back by 3 bases and J by 6 bases. This CDR3 comprises 14 residues. CDR3 bases: TGTGCCAGCAGCTCGGGACTAGAAGGGGGCGAGCAGTACTTC. Translation gives CASSSGLEGGEQYF.

In its sample, this clone was seen a few times. V gene TRBV27 combines with J gene TRBJ2-7; 8 bases are a match to TRBD1. Germline CDR1 and CDR2: MNHEY and SMNVEV (reference sequence). Losses at the gene ends were 4 bases for V and 4 bases for J; bases not matched to a gene: 9. CDR3 length: 15 residues. The CDR3 DNA reads TGTGCCAGCAGTTCGACAGGGGTGGGGATATACGAGCAGTACTTC. This sequence encodes CASSSTGVGIYEQYF.

This chain connects TRBV7-2 to TRBJ1-2; 7 positions match TRBD1. Unmatched junction bases numbered 4, after V lost 6 bases and J lost 0 bases. The CDR3 has 14 amino acids. From germline, CDR1 is SGHTA and CDR2 FQGNSA. Written as DNA, the CDR3 is TGTGCCAGCAGACCGGGACAGACTAACTATGGCTACACCTTC. This sequence encodes CASRPGQTNYGYTF.

This sequence joins TRBV6-5 and TRBJ2-1, with 8 bases that match TRBD1. CDR3 length equals 14 residues. V lost 0 bases to trimming and J lost 8 bases; unmatched junction nucleotides: 3. Germline V gene lookup returns CDR1 MNHEY and CDR2 SVGAGI. The DNA for the CDR3 is TGTGCCAGCAGTTACTCCGGACAGGGCGATGAGCAGTTCTTC. Protein: CASSYSGQGDEQFF.

This chain connects TRBV6-6 to TRBJ1-1; 7 positions match TRBD1. The germline V gene encodes CDR1 MNHNY and CDR2 SVGAGI (reference sequence). Losses at the gene ends were 6 bases for V and 5 bases for J; bases not matched to a gene: 9. This CDR3 contains 14 residues. The CDR3 protein is CASRKPTGVTEAFF. CDR3 coding DNA: TGTGCCAGCAGAAAACCTACAGGGGTAACTGAAGCTTTCTTT.

The chain recombines TRBV18 with TRBJ2-2; TRBD1 might be the D (5 bases). CDR1 and CDR2 from the germline V gene are KGHSH and LQKENI. Trimming shortened V by 3 bases and J by 1 base, and 9 bases separated the two germline ends. The CDR3 is 15 residues long. The CDR3 DNA reads as TGTGCCAGCTCACCGAATCAGGGGAACACCGGGGAGCTGTTTTTT. Protein: CASSPNQGNTGELFF.

The sample holds a few counts of this clone. The chain uses TRBV5-4 and TRBJ1-1; tentative D call: TRBD1 (5 bases). This CDR3 spans 15 amino acids. Trimming stripped 2 bases from V and 3 bases from J, with 14 bases between. Germline values: CDR1 SGHNT, CDR2 YYREEE (reference sequence). CDR3 nucleotides: TGTGCCAGCAGCTTCCCGGCTGGGGCGGACACTGAAGCTTTCTTT. Translation gives CASSFPAGADTEAFF.

The chain joins TRBV11-2 to TRBJ1-2, with TRBD1 as a possible D gene (5 bases). This CDR3 comprises 15 residues. Germline CDR1 and CDR2: SGHAT and FQNNGV. Trimming left V 2 bases short and J 0 bases short, with 10 bases between. The CDR3 sequence is CASSLKGVTNYGYTF. The CDR3 DNA reads TGTGCCAGCAGCTTAAAAGGGGTGACTAACTATGGCTACACCTTC.

This clone was found a few times. This CDR3 reads CASSRRSQETQYF. CDR3 nucleotides: TGTGCCAGTAGTAGGCGGAGCCAAGAGACCCAGTACTTC. The rearrangement joins TRBV19 to TRBJ2-5, with D unclear. Germline CDR1 LNHDA, CDR2 SQIVND (reference sequence). Trimming left V 4 bases short and J 1 base short, with 7 bases between. This CDR3 contains 13 residues.

V and J are TRBV2 and TRBJ2-1; 10 bases map to TRBD1. CDR3 length: 13 amino acids. Germline V gene lookup returns CDR1 SNHLY and CDR2 FYNNEI. Unmatched junction bases numbered 4, after V lost 5 bases and J lost 9 bases. DNA of the CDR3: TGTGCCAGCAGTCGGACAGGGGGTTTTGAGCAGTTCTTC. This sequence encodes CASSRTGGFEQFF.

The J gene is TRBJ1-2, the V gene TRBV9; the D gene is possibly TRBD1 (6 bases). Trimming removed 0 bases at V and 4 bases at J, with 7 bases between. The CDR3 spans 13 residues. Germline CDR1 reads SGDLS; CDR2 reads YYNGEE. This CDR3 reads CASSVGRGYGYTF. The CDR3 DNA is TGTGCCAGCAGCGTAGGCAGGGGCTATGGCTACACCTTC. Combining the CDR3 with reference TRBV9 and TRBJ1-2 gives the whole variable domain DSGVTQTPKHLITATGQRVTLRCSPRSGDLSVYWYQQSLDQGLQFLIQYYNGEERAKGNILERFSAQQFPDLHSELNLSSLELGDSALYFCASSVGRGYGYTFGSGTRLTVV.

The chain combines TRBV29-1 with TRBJ2-7; the D gene is possibly TRBD1 (6 bases). V was cut by 6 bases and J by 0 bases, with 9 bases left in between. This CDR3 contains 12 residues. CDR1 is SQVTM and CDR2 is ANQGSEA in the germline V gene. The DNA for the CDR3 is TGCAGCGTGAGGGACAACTCCTACGAGCAGTACTTC. This translates into CSVRDNSYEQYF.

In its sample, this clone was seen a few times. V usage is TRBV7-8 and J usage is TRBJ1-1; D is perhaps TRBD1 (5 bases). With 11 bases removed from V and 5 bases from J, the gap between germline ends came to 12 bases. Germline V gene lookup returns CDR1 SGHVS and CDR2 FQNEAQ. The CDR3 is made up of 11 amino acids. CDR3 sequence: CAGGRGTEAFF. The CDR3 DNA reads TGTGCCGGTGGACGGGGGACTGAAGCTTTCTTT.

This clone came up a few times. The chain recombines TRBV15 with TRBJ1-3, with D possibly matching TRBD1 (6 bases). V was pared by 2 bases and J by 2 bases, with 7 bases between. The CDR3 sequence is 14 residues long. Germline V gene lookup returns CDR1 LNHNV and CDR2 YYDKDF (reference sequence). The CDR3 is CATSRPGAGNTIYF. Written as DNA, the CDR3 is TGTGCCACCAGCAGACCAGGGGCTGGAAACACCATATATTTT. Using reference TRBV15 and TRBJ1-3 for the parts outside the CDR3, the full variable domain is DAMVIQNPRYQVTQFGKPVTLSCSQTLNHNVMYWYQQKSSQAPKLLFHYYDKDFNNEADTPDNFQSRRPNTSFCFLDIRSPGLGDTAMYLCATSRPGAGNTIYFGEGSWLTVV.

This clone was seen a few times. V gene TRBV7-9 combines with J gene TRBJ1-2; a possible D gene is TRBD1 (5 bases). V was pared by 5 bases and J by 6 bases, with 16 bases between. The CDR3 spans 14 residues. Germline values: CDR1 SEHNR, CDR2 FQNEAQ (reference sequence). The chain's CDR3 is CASSLGRPGDGYTF. The CDR3 bases are TGTGCCAGCAGCCTAGGTAGACCGGGGGATGGCTACACCTTC. The variable domain in full, completed from reference TRBV7-9 and TRBJ1-2, reads DTGVSQNPRHKITKRGQNVTFRCDPISEHNRLYWYRQTLGQGPEFLTYFQNEAQLEKSRLLSDRFSAERPKGSFSTLEIQRTEQGDSAMYLCASSLGRPGDGYTFGSGTRLTVV.

This clone was seen a few times. The rearrangement links TRBV5-1 to TRBJ1-1, with a possible D match to TRBD1 (5 bases). Germline CDR1 is SGHRS and CDR2 is YFSETQ. Trimming cost V 0 bases and J 1 base, with 10 bases left between them. The CDR3 covers 15 residues. In DNA form, the CDR3 reads TGCGCCAGCAGCTTGGACGGGGGGTCGAACACTGAAGCTTTCTTT. This codes for CASSLDGGSNTEAFF.

The rearrangement joins TRBV5-5 to TRBJ1-4, with D perhaps TRBD1 (6 bases). The CDR3 is 15 amino acids. Germline CDR1 SGHKS, CDR2 YYEKEE (reference sequence). V lost 4 bases and J lost 2, with 12 bases in between. CDR3 sequence: CASSPQQGTNEKLFF. CDR3 sequence (DNA): TGTGCCAGCAGCCCCCAACAGGGTACTAATGAAAAACTGTTTTTT. The variable domain in full, with the rest retrieved from reference TRBV5-5 and TRBJ1-4, is DAGVTQSPTHLIKTRGQQVTLRCSPISGHKSVSWYQQVLGQGPQFIFQYYEKEERGRGNFPDRFSARQFPNYSSELNVNALLLGDSALYLCASSPQQGTNEKLFFGSGTQLSVL.

This chain links TRBV7-2 with TRBJ2-1, with 11 bases identical to TRBD2. From germline, CDR1 is SGHTA and CDR2 FQGNSA. Trimming at V came to 4 bases and at J to 4 bases, leaving 3 bases not matched to a gene. CDR3 length: 15 residues. The CDR3 DNA reads as TGTGCCAGCAGCTCCCGACTAGCGGGGTACAATGAGCAGTTCTTC. Translating gives CASSSRLAGYNEQFF. The full variable domain, with the rest looked up from reference TRBV7-2 and TRBJ2-1, is GAGVSQSPSNKVTEKGKDVELRCDPISGHTALYWYRQSLGQGLEFLIYFQGNSAPDKSGLPSDRFSAERTGGSVSTLTIQRTQQEDSAVYLCASSSRLAGYNEQFFGPGTRLTVL.

The chain is built from TRBV29-1 and TRBJ2-7; tentative D call: TRBD2 (6 bases). The V gene lost 6 bases and the J gene lost 7 bases, with 13 bases spanning the gap. Germline V gives CDR1 SQVTM, CDR2 ANQGSEA. CDR3 length: 11 amino acids. The CDR3 is CSVRRVGEQYF. The CDR3 coding sequence is TGCAGCGTGCGGAGGGTGGGTGAGCAGTACTTC.

The V gene is TRBV7-8, the J gene TRBJ1-1; D unclear. The CDR3 totals 13 residues. V was trimmed by 0 bases and J by 10 bases, leaving 12 bases between them. Germline V gives CDR1 SGHVS, CDR2 FQNEAQ. CDR3 nucleotides: TGTGCCAGCAGCTTAGCCGGGAGGCGGGGAGCTTTCTTT. It is translated as CASSLAGRRGAFF.

The chain combines TRBV28 with TRBJ2-7; D possibly corresponds to TRBD2 (6 bases). This CDR3 is 11 amino acids long. Germline loops: CDR1 MDHEN, CDR2 SYDVKM. Trimming pared 10 bases from V and 1 base from J, leaving 8 bases between. The CDR3: CAIGGSYEQYF. The CDR3 DNA follows: TGTGCCATCGGGGGTTCCTACGAGCAGTACTTC.